Here is one T cell receptor beta chain with its context. Deletions cut 4 bases from V and 5 bases from J, with 17 bases between. This CDR3 contains 15 residues. Per germline, CDR1 LGHNA and CDR2 YNFKEQ. This sample is drawn from a study of cytomegalovirus exposure and HLA in healthy donors. PCR involved 60 Vbeta and 13 Jbeta primers. TCRdb keeps only in-frame clones here, not all; method: immunoSEQ multiplex PCR. The sample lists 90,000 to 120,000 clones, 77% occurring once. The receptor was derived from a male donor in good health and CMV-seronegative. The genes are TRBV4-2 and TRBJ2-5; D is possibly TRBD2 (5 bases). Material: PBMCs. The CDR3 loop is CASSRQAGRGETQYF. The CDR3 nucleotides are TGTGCCAGCAGCCGGCAGGCAGGTAGAGGGGAGACCCAGTACTTC.